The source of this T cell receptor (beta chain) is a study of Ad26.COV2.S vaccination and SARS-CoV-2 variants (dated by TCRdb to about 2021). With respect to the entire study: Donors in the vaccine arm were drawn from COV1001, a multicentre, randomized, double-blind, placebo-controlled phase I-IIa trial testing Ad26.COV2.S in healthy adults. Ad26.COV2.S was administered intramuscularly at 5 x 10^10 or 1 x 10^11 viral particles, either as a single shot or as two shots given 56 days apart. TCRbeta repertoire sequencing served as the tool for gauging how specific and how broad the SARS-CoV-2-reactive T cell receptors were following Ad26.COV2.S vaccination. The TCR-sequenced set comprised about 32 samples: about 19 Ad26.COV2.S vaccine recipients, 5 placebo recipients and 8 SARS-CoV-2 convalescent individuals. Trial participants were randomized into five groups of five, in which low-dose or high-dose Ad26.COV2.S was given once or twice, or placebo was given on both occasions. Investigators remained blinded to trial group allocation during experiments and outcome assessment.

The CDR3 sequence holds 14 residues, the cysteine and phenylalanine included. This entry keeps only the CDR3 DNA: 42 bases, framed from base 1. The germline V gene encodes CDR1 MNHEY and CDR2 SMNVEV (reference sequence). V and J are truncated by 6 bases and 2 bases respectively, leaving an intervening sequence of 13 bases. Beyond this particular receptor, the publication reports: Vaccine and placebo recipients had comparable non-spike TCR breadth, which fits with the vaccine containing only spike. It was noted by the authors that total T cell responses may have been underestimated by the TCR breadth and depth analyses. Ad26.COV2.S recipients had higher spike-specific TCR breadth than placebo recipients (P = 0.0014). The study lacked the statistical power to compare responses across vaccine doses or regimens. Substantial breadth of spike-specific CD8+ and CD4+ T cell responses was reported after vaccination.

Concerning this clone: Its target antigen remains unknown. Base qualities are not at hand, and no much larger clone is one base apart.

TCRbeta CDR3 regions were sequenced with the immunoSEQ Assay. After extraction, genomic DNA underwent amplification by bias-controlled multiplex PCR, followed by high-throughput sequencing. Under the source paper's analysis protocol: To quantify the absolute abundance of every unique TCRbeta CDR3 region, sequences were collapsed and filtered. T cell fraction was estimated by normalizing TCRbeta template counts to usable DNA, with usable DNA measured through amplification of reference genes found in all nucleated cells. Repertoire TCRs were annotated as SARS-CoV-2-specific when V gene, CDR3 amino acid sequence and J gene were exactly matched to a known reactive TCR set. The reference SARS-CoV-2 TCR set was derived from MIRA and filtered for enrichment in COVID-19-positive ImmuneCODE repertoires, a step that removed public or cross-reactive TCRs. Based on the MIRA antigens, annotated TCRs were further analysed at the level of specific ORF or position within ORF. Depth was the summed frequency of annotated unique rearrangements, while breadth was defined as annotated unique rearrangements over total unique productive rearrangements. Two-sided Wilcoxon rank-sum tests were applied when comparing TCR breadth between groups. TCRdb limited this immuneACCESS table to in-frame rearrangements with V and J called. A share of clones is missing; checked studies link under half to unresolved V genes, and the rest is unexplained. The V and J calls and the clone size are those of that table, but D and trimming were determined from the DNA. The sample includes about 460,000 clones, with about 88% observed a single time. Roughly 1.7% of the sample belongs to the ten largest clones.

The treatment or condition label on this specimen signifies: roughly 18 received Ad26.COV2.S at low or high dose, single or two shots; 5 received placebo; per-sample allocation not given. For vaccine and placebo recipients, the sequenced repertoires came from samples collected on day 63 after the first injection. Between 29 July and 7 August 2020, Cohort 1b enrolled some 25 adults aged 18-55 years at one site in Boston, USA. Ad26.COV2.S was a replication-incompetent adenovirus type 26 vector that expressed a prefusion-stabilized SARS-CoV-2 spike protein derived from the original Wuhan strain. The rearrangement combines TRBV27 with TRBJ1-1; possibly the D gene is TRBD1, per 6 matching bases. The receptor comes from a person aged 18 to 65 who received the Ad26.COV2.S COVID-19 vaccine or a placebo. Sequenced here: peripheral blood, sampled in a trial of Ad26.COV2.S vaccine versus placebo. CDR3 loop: CASRRYRANTEAFF. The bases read TGTGCCAGCAGACGATACAGGGCTAACACTGAAGCTTTCTTT.